A single sample is the source of the 20 T cell receptor beta chains below, sequenced in a study of shared T cell receptors in the human thymus (dated by TCRdb to the early 2020s). The library came from the immunoSEQ multiplex PCR assay. In its TCRdb copy, this immuneACCESS table keeps in-frame sequences only and misses some clones. Where compared with another copy, unresolved V genes explain less than half of these, and the others have no known cause. This sample comprises roughly 500,000 clones, around 78% of them detected only once. The ten largest clones capture 0.013% of the sample. This same sample was also part of a study on human thymus T cells.

The specimen sequenced was thymocytes. The receptors originated from a boy under two years old with a congenital heart defect. Donor details come from another sample of the same person, matched by shared clones.

The chain joins TRBV5-4 to TRBJ1-1; 12 positions match TRBD1. V lost 3 bases, J lost 12 bases, and 12 bases stayed unmatched. This CDR3 region has 15 residues. The germline CDR1 and CDR2 sequences are SGHNT and YYREEE (reference sequence). CDR3 DNA: TGTGCCAGCAGCTCAACCTTGGGACAGGGGGCGCAGCCTTTCTTT. This gives the protein CASSSTLGQGAQPFF.

This clone was counted between two and nine times. The chain is built from TRBV7-3 and TRBJ2-1; no clear D. This CDR3 is built from 16 residues. CDR1 and CDR2 (germline): SGHTA, FQGTGA. V lost 5 bases and J lost 0, with 14 bases in between. CDR3 amino acids: CASSPGEFSSYNEQFF. Here the CDR3 DNA reads TGTGCCAGCAGCCCCGGAGAATTCAGCTCCTACAATGAGCAGTTCTTC.

This clone was counted a few times. The chain couples TRBV5-3 to TRBJ2-5, with a possible D match to TRBD2 (6 bases). TRBV5-3 belongs to the ORF category, with a function that is uncertain. V dropped 2 bases and J dropped 2 bases, with 16 bases sitting between them. There are 16 residues in the CDR3. CDR3 loop: CARSLPREPGQETQYF. CDR3 bases: TGTGCCAGAAGCTTACCCCGGGAGCCGGGGCAAGAGACCCAGTACTTC.

This chain connects TRBV4-3 to TRBJ2-7; 8 bases align to TRBD1. J gave up 4 bases and V 1 base, and 9 bases lay outside the gene matches. This CDR3 comprises 16 residues. Germline V gene lookup returns CDR1 LGHNA and CDR2 YSLEER. The CDR3 protein is CASSQVRTGTVYEQYF. The CDR3 DNA reads as TGCGCCAGCAGCCAAGTAAGGACAGGGACCGTATACGAGCAGTACTTC.

This clone was seen a few times. The chain is built from TRBV19 and TRBJ2-3; D remains ambiguous. Trimming left V 2 bases short and J 1 base short, with 13 bases between. Germline loops: CDR1 LNHDA, CDR2 SQIVND (reference sequence). The CDR3 is 16 residues long. CDR3 protein: CASSIYFLPGTDTQYF. The CDR3 DNA reads as TGTGCCAGTAGTATATACTTTCTCCCTGGCACAGATACGCAGTATTTT.

About this clone itself: A read error is likely, as this CDR3 ends without the conserved phenylalanine or tryptophan. The DNA is left out, because the CDR3 cannot be placed on it with certainty; the CDR3 is given as TCRdb lists it. This rearrangement joins TRBV5-6 to TRBJ2-7; the table's D call of TRBD1 was not tested on the DNA. The CDR3 spans 18 amino acids, including both terminal residues. Germline V gene data show CDR1 as SGHDT and CDR2 as YYEEEE. CDR3 region: CASSLNCRGRGSGTHSWA.

The chain uses TRBV7-2 and TRBJ2-7; 8 bases are shared with TRBD2. The germline CDR1 and CDR2 sequences are SGHTA and FQGNSA. The CDR3 is 15 residues long. The V and J ends lost 5 bases and 7 bases, in that order; junction bases with no gene match: 13. The CDR3 DNA is TGTGCCAGCAGCCCCCTAGCGGGTCAAACGTGGGAGCAGTACTTC. Protein sequence: CASSPLAGQTWEQYF.

This sequence joins TRBV27 and TRBJ2-7; 12 bases are shared with TRBD1. CDR1 is MNHEY, CDR2 SMNVEV, per germline (reference sequence). With 4 bases clipped from V and 6 bases from J, the junction kept 7 bases outside the gene matches. This CDR3 spans 15 amino acids. The CDR3 is CASSSSGTGGFEQYF. The CDR3 DNA reads as TGTGCCAGCAGTTCCTCCGGGACAGGGGGCTTCGAGCAGTACTTC.

The V call is TRBV5-4, the J call TRBJ2-7; 7 bases align to TRBD2. V trimming: 3 bases; J trimming: 0 bases; junction bases outside the gene matches: 12. CDR1 is SGHNT, CDR2 YYREEE, per germline (reference sequence). The CDR3 contains 17 residues. In nucleotides, the CDR3 is TGTGCCAGCAGCTCCTTCGGGGGGAGCGCCTCCTCCTACGAGCAGTACTTC. It codes for CASSSFGGSASSYEQYF. The full variable domain, its missing parts supplied by reference TRBV5-4 and TRBJ2-7, is ETGVTQSPTHLIKTRGQQVTLRCSSQSGHNTVSWYQQALGQGPQFIFQYYREEENGRGNFPPRFSGLQFPNYSSELNVNALELDDSALYLCASSSFGGSASSYEQYFGPGTRLTVT.

The rearrangement links TRBV7-6 to TRBJ2-1; D call uncertain. CDR1 is SGHVS, CDR2 FNYEAQ, per germline. The CDR3 extends over 15 amino acids. V was trimmed by 5 bases and J by 0 bases, leaving 11 bases between them. The CDR3 reads CASSPHIRSYNEQFF. CDR3 nucleotides: TGTGCCAGCAGCCCACACATTCGCTCCTACAATGAGCAGTTCTTC.

The rearrangement uses TRBV11-3 and TRBJ2-7; possible D gene TRBD1, 6 bases. The germline CDR1 and CDR2 sequences are SGHNT and YENEEA. The V and J ends lost 0 bases and 5 bases respectively, with 17 bases between them. This CDR3 is built from 16 residues. This chain's CDR3 is CASSLDKRPGADEQYF. CDR3 coding DNA: TGTGCCAGCAGCTTAGATAAGAGACCAGGGGCCGACGAGCAGTACTTC.

The rearrangement uses TRBV7-2 and TRBJ2-1; 7 nucleotides agree with TRBD2. The CDR3 consists of 15 residues. Germline CDR1 and CDR2: SGHTA and FQGNSA. V was clipped by 5 bases and J by 8 bases; unmatched bases: 12. The CDR3 DNA follows: TGTGCCAGCAGCCTAGAGCGGGATGATCAGGATGAGCAGTTCTTC. Protein: CASSLERDDQDEQFF.

This chain joins TRBV15 and TRBJ1-1, with 7 bases aligning to TRBD1. The CDR3 totals 21 residues. Germline CDR1 is LNHNV and CDR2 is YYDKDF (reference sequence). The V and J ends lost 1 base and 1 base, in that order; junction bases with no gene match: 21. The CDR3: CATSRAPWDSELLQWNTEAFF. CDR3 bases: TGTGCCACCAGCAGAGCGCCCTGGGACAGCGAACTGCTCCAGTGGAACACTGAAGCTTTCTTT.

This chain links TRBV19 with TRBJ2-1, with 7 bases that match TRBD2. Germline CDR1 LNHDA, CDR2 SQIVND (reference sequence). V lost 7 bases and J lost 6; bases outside the gene matches: 9. This CDR3 has 14 residues. The CDR3: CASTHREESNEQFF. In DNA form, the CDR3 reads TGTGCCAGTACGCACCGGGAGGAAAGCAATGAGCAGTTCTTC.

The rearrangement uses TRBV2 and TRBJ2-3; 7 bases match TRBD2. Unmatched junction bases numbered 6, after V lost 6 bases and J lost 3 bases. This CDR3 has 14 amino acids. The germline V gene has CDR1 SNHLY and CDR2 FYNNEI. CDR3: CASSPGLQTDTQYF. The CDR3 region has the DNA TGTGCCAGCAGCCCGGGACTACAAACAGATACGCAGTATTTT.

The rearrangement uses TRBV28 and TRBJ2-2, with 15 positions matching TRBD2. The trim removed 4 bases at V and 6 bases at J, leaving 12 bases unmatched. The CDR3 has 19 amino acids. Looked up from germline, CDR1 is MDHEN and CDR2 is SYDVKM. The CDR3 DNA reads as TGTGCCAGCAGTTGCCGGACTAGCGGGAGGGCCTTTCAGGCCGGGGAGCTGTTTTTT. Its protein product is CASSCRTSGRAFQAGELFF.

This clone was seen a handful of times. The rearrangement links TRBV5-6 to TRBJ2-7; 7 nucleotides align to TRBD2. CDR1 and CDR2 (germline): SGHDT, YYEEEE. The CDR3 is 16 residues long. After removal of 4 bases from V and 1 base from J, the junction contained 11 bases not matched to a gene. This chain's CDR3 is CASSPRRRETSYEQYF. CDR3 nucleotides: TGTGCCAGCAGCCCCAGGCGGCGGGAGACGTCCTACGAGCAGTACTTC.

The rearrangement joins TRBV7-9 to TRBJ2-7, with TRBD2 matching 12 bases. Germline CDR1 and CDR2: SEHNR and FQNEAQ (reference sequence). There are 16 residues in the CDR3. The junction had 11 bases not matched to a gene; V was cut back by 5 bases and J by 6 bases. The CDR3 bases are TGTGCCAGCAGCCCCGGGACTAGCGGGTCCAACAGCGAGCAGTACTTC. Amino acid sequence: CASSPGTSGSNSEQYF. The full variable domain, rest sourced from reference TRBV7-9 and TRBJ2-7, is DTGVSQNPRHKITKRGQNVTFRCDPISEHNRLYWYRQTLGQGPEFLTYFQNEAQLEKSRLLSDRFSAERPKGSFSTLEIQRTEQGDSAMYLCASSPGTSGSNSEQYFGPGTRLTVT.

V usage is TRBV27 and J usage is TRBJ2-3; TRBD2 matches 7 bases. Germline CDR1 reads MNHEY; CDR2 reads SMNVEV (reference sequence). The CDR3 has 15 residues. The ends lost 4 bases at V and 7 bases at J; junction bases unmatched: 11. This CDR3 reads CASSSNMGTINTQYF. CDR3 nucleotide sequence: TGTGCCAGCAGTTCTAACATGGGGACTATCAATACGCAGTATTTT.

The chain carries TRBV7-9 and TRBJ2-1; 8 positions match TRBD2. The CDR3 is made up of 13 amino acids. V lost 5 bases and J lost 6; bases outside the gene matches: 3. The germline V gene has CDR1 SEHNR and CDR2 FQNEAQ (reference sequence). The CDR3: CASSPSGSNEQFF. CDR3 DNA sequence: TGTGCCAGCAGCCCCAGCGGGAGCAATGAGCAGTTCTTC.